The entry that follows covers one T cell receptor beta chain sequence. Antigen unknown. The data stem from a study of T cell responses to AZD1222 COVID-19 vaccine. Study-wide results and caveats: In the spike-specific TCR repertoire, nearly half reportedly target unmutated variant regions. Sampled repertoires all dated from after the peak T cell response.

Measured with immunoSEQ multiplex PCR; TCRdb has only the in-frame clones, and not every one. The top ten hold around 30% of the sample, which has more than 70,000 clones, 80% to 95% seen once. Germline CDR1 and CDR2: SGHRS and YFSETQ. This CDR3 has 12 amino acids. Trimming pared 3 bases from V and 3 bases from J, leaving 7 bases between. This sequence originates from an adult who received the AZD1222 COVID-19 vaccine. This chain connects TRBV5-1 to TRBJ2-7; unclear D gene. The material sequenced was peripheral blood, taken 28 days after the second AZD1222 dose. The CDR3 here is CASSWFGYEQYF. DNA for the CDR3: TGCGCCAGCAGCTGGTTCGGCTACGAGCAGTACTTC.